This record concerns one T cell receptor beta chain sequence. The antigen is not known. The data were taken from a study of vaccination effects on CD4 cells after COVID-19. V shed 4 bases and J shed 1 base, with 5 bases lying between them. CDR1 is SEHNR and CDR2 is FQNEAQ in the germline V gene (reference sequence). The length of the CDR3 is 13 residues. Sequencing was performed with immunoSEQ multiplex PCR; in TCRdb, only in-frame clones are kept and a portion is missing. Here the sample spans 63,000 or so clones, 73% being singletons. Prior to sequencing, the ViraFEST assay stimulated PBMC with viral peptide pools, which expanded the antigen-specific CD4+ T cells. Following 10 days of culture, CD4+ T cells were isolated. PCR-confirmed SARS-CoV-2 infection occurred in the person between March and December 2020.

This chain connects TRBV7-9 to TRBJ1-3; D may be TRBD1 (5 bases). Here the sequenced sample was CD4+ T cells from PBMCs cultured with HIV peptides, taken before COVID-19 vaccination. Documented subset: HIV-1 Nef peptide pool negative control/reference culture. This TCR derives from a human donor who had a prior SARS-CoV-2 infection. CDR3 in DNA: TGTGCCAGCAGCTCAGGGTCTGGAAACACCATATATTTT. Encoded protein: CASSSGSGNTIYF. The full variable domain, rest sourced from reference TRBV7-9 and TRBJ1-3, is DTGVSQNPRHKITKRGQNVTFRCDPISEHNRLYWYRQTLGQGPEFLTYFQNEAQLEKSRLLSDRFSAERPKGSFSTLEIQRTEQGDSAMYLCASSSGSGNTIYFGEGSWLTVV.